The rows below give T cell receptor beta chains drawn from one sample of a study of T cell responses to AZD1222 COVID-19 vaccine. The assay was immunoSEQ multiplex PCR, and TCRdb's table has in-frame clones only and misses some. The table has 90,000 to 120,000 clones, about 86% seen once. Source: peripheral blood, taken on day 0 of AZD1222 vaccination. These receptors were collected from an adult in good health. Each CDR3 is given with its conserved first and last residue. D genes are given only for firm matches. Clone size is stated in some rows and not others, as once, few, many or a class when expanded.

j_gene | abundance | d_gene | v_gene | CDR3nt | CDR3aa
TRBJ1-6 | NA | NA | TRBV7-2 | TGTGCCAGCAGCTTAAGGTCCCCAGGGGAAGGTTCACCCCTCCACTTT | CASSLRSPGEGSPLHF
TRBJ2-1 | NA | TRBD1 | TRBV2 | TGTGCCAGCAGACCCGGGACAGCTTACAATGAGCAGTTCTTC | CASRPGTAYNEQFF
TRBJ2-5 | NA | TRBD2 | TRBV6-2/TRBV6-3 | TGTGCCAGCAGTTACCCCCCACAAGCGGGGGGGCGAGAGACCCAGTACTTC | CASSYPPQAGGRETQYF
TRBJ1-2 | NA | TRBD1 | TRBV10-3 | TGTGCCATCAGTGAAGGGAGGGGGCGATCTAACTATGGCTACACCTTC | CAISEGRGRSNYGYTF
TRBJ1-5 | NA | NA | TRBV10-3 | TGTGCCACCAGAGCCGGGGGAAGGGAGAATCAGCCCCAGCATTTT | CATRAGGRENQPQHF
TRBJ2-3 | NA | TRBD2 | TRBV6-5 | TGTGCCAGCAGGATGACTAGCGGGACAGATACGCAGTATTTT | CASRMTSGTDTQYF
TRBJ2-5 | NA | TRBD1 | TRBV5-5 | TGTGCCAGCAGCCTAAGGGGGCCCCAAGAGACCCAGTACTTC | CASSLRGPQETQYF
TRBJ1-5 | once | NA | TRBV3-1/TRBV3-2 | TGTGCCAGCAGCCAAAAACCCCCCCGAGGACTTCTCAATCAGCCCCAGCATTTT | CASSQKPPRGLLNQPQHF
TRBJ2-2 | NA | TRBD2 | TRBV4-1 | TGCGCCAGCAGCCATGTCAGCGGGGGGGCCGTCGGGGAGCTGTTTTTT | CASSHVSGGAVGELFF
TRBJ1-3 | NA | NA | TRBV6-6 | TGTGCCAGCAGTCGATATTACAGGGTGTACTCTGGAAACACCATATATTTT | CASSRYYRVYSGNTIYF
TRBJ1-3 | NA | NA | TRBV5-1 | TGCGCCAGCAGTCCCCGGGGGGTGGGCCGGTACTCTGGAAACACCATATATTTT | CASSPRGVGRYSGNTIYF
TRBJ1-1 | once | NA | TRBV20-1 | TGCGGAGGTAAGGGGGGGACTGAAGCTTTCTTT | CGGKGGTEAFF
TRBJ2-5 | NA | NA | TRBV7-9 | TGTGCCAGCAGCTCCACAATAGGTCGGGGAGAGACCCAGTACTTC | CASSSTIGRGETQYF
TRBJ1-1 | NA | NA | TRBV7-8 | TGTGCCAGCAGCTCGGGATCCAAGAGGGCTGAAGCTTTCTTT | CASSSGSKRAEAFF
TRBJ2-5 | NA | NA | TRBV20-1 | TGCAGTGCTAGGCAGGAGACCCAGTACTTC | CSARQETQYF
TRBJ2-2 | NA | NA | TRBV3-1/TRBV3-2 | TGTGCCAGCAGCCTGTCGGGGGGCCACAACACCGGGGAGCTGTTTTTT | CASSLSGGHNTGELFF
TRBJ2-5 | NA | TRBD2 | TRBV11-2 | TGTGCCAGCAGTTTACTAGCGGGGCAGGTTCGAGAGACCCAGTACTTC | CASSLLAGQVRETQYF
TRBJ2-3 | NA | NA | TRBV21-1 | TGTGCCAGCAGTAAACTTTCCCTTACAGGGAACGAGGGAGATACGCAGTATTTT | CASSKLSLTGNEGDTQYF
TRBJ2-7 | NA | TRBD1 | TRBV5-1 | TGCGCCAGCAGCTACGGGACAGGCGACTACGAGCAGTACTTC | CASSYGTGDYEQYF
TRBJ2-4 | NA | TRBD2 | TRBV6-5 | TGTGCCAGCAGCCGAGCCTTAGCGGGGGAAAACATTCAGTACTTC | CASSRALAGENIQYF
TRBJ2-7 | once | NA | TRBV12-3/TRBV12-4 | TGTGCCAGCAGTACTGAGGACCTATACGAGCAGTACTTC | CASSTEDLYEQYF
TRBJ2-5 | once | NA | TRBV6-5 | TGTGCCAGCAGTTACTCGACCGGGGCCCAAGAGACCCAGTACTTC | CASSYSTGAQETQYF
TRBJ2-2 | NA | NA | TRBV5-1 | TGCGCCAGCAGCCCTGGGACCGCGAACACCGGGGAGCTGTTTTTT | CASSPGTANTGELFF
TRBJ1-6 | NA | TRBD1 | TRBV5-4 | TGTGCCAGCAGTTACCGGGACAGGGGGGAGGCTCTCCACTTT | CASSYRDRGEALHF
TRBJ1-5 | once | TRBD1 | TRBV3-1/TRBV3-2 | TGTGCCAGCAGCCATTCGACAGGGAGGGGGGATCAGCCCCAGCATTTT | CASSHSTGRGDQPQHF
TRBJ1-1 | NA | NA | TRBV6-1 | TGTGCCAGCAGTGAGAGAGTAGGGTCGGTCACTGAAGCTTTCTTT | CASSERVGSVTEAFF
TRBJ2-1 | NA | NA | TRBV9 | TGTGCCAGCAGCGCCCAGACTAGAACCTACAATGAGCAGTTCTTC | CASSAQTRTYNEQFF
TRBJ2-5 | NA | TRBD2 | TRBV7-9 | TGTGCCAGCAGCGCGGGACAGAGTGAGCGGGGGGCCCAGTACTTC | CASSAGQSERGAQYF
TRBJ2-2 | NA | TRBD2 | TRBV3-1/TRBV3-2 | TGTGCCAGCGCGAGATCCGAATGGCGGGGGTCCGGGGAGCCGTTTTTT | CASARSEWRGSGEPFF
TRBJ1-3 | few | NA | TRBV6-5 | TGTGCCAGCAAGGGGGGGGTGGCTGGAAACACCATATATTTT | CASKGGVAGNTIYF
TRBJ2-7 | once | TRBD2 | TRBV30 | TGTGCCTGGAGTGTACTCCGGCTAGCGGAGGACTACGAGCAGTACTTC | CAWSVLRLAEDYEQYF
TRBJ1-2 | NA | NA | TRBV6-9 | TGTGCCAACCAGGGGACTGGCTACACCTTC | CANQGTGYTF
TRBJ1-4 | NA | NA | TRBV27 | TGTGCCAGCAGTTTATCCTCTGGGGGGGTAAACGAAAAACTGTTTTTT | CASSLSSGGVNEKLFF
TRBJ2-3 | NA | TRBD2 | TRBV6-5 | TGTGCCAGCAGTTACGGACTAGCCACAGATACGCAGTATTTT | CASSYGLATDTQYF
TRBJ1-5 | NA | NA | TRBV12-3/TRBV12-4 | TGTGCCAGCATGCTAAGCAATCAGCCCCAGCATTTT | CASMLSNQPQHF
TRBJ1-5 | NA | TRBD1 | TRBV2 | TGTGCCAGCAGTGCACAGGGGCAAAATCAGCCCCAGCATTTT | CASSAQGQNQPQHF
TRBJ1-2 | NA | NA | TRBV12-3/TRBV12-4 | TGTGCCAGCAGTTTGGACACAAACTATGGCTACACCTTC | CASSLDTNYGYTF